A selection of T cell receptor beta chains follows, all from one sample in a study of blood T cells in healthy people across ages. TCRdb redid the calling of the 5' RACE reads with MiXCR, one entry per CDR3 protein. In the table there are 600,000 or so distinct CDR3 sequences, around half of which are singletons. Sequencing used blood. The receptor set was obtained from an elderly man in good health. The CDR3 runs from the conserved cysteine through the conserved F or W. Fields, in order: D gene, clone size, V gene, J gene, CDR3 DNA, CDR3 protein. The D gene is left open where the match is weak. A row's size may be missing; if present it is once, few, many or a size class.

.	.	TRBV20-1	TRBJ2-3	TGCAGTGCTAGAGACAGGGGTATCAGCACAGATACGCAGTATTTT	CSARDRGISTDTQYF
.	.	TRBV28	TRBJ2-5	TGTGCCAGCAGTACCCCCCGTGGCAGGCTTGTATATGAGCAGTACTTC	CASSTPRGRLVYEQYF
.	.	TRBV14	TRBJ1-1	TGTGCCAGCAGCCAAGATATCATATTAGGGGCTTTCTTT	CASSQDIILGAFF
.	once	TRBV20-1	TRBJ2-7	TGCAGTGGGGCCACCCCTTTGTTCTACGAGCAGTACTTC	CSGATPLFYEQYF
.	.	TRBV5-7	TRBJ2-7	TGTGCCAGCAGCGTACCGGGATTAGCGTCCTACGAGCAGTACTTC	CASSVPGLASYEQYF
.	many	TRBV6-5	TRBJ2-6	TGTGCCAGCAGTTACGGGTCGTCCGGGGCCAACGTCCTGACTTTC	CASSYGSSGANVLTF
.	many	TRBV6-6	TRBJ2-5	TGTGCCAGCAGTGGCCGAGGAGGGGGTGAGACCCAGTACTTC	CASSGRGGGETQYF
TRBD2	.	TRBV7-3	TRBJ2-1	TGTGCCAGCAGCCCTAAGCTAGGGAGGGAGGCTAACAATGAGCAGTTCTTC	CASSPKLGREANNEQFF
.	.	TRBV20-1	TRBJ1-5	TGCAGTGCTAGTTGGGGGTCTCAGCCCCAGCATTTT	CSASWGSQPQHF
.	.	TRBV7-9	TRBJ2-5	TGTGCCAGCAGCTTAGTGGGGGGGCTCATGGAGACCCAGTACTTC	CASSLVGGLMETQYF
.	few	TRBV29-1	TRBJ2-3	TGCAGCGTTGATCGGGGCTACACAGATACGCAGTATTTT	CSVDRGYTDTQYF
TRBD1	.	TRBV7-2	TRBJ2-1	TGTGCCAGCAGCTCATCAGGGGGCATCTCCTACAATGAGCAGTTCTTC	CASSSSGGISYNEQFF
TRBD1	.	TRBV9	TRBJ2-3	TGTGCCAGCAGCCTCTCCGGGACAGGGCAGCCAGATACGCAGTATTTT	CASSLSGTGQPDTQYF
.	.	TRBV12-3/TRBV12-4	TRBJ1-2	TGTGCCAGCAGTTTCGGACTCTATGGCTACACCTTC	CASSFGLYGYTF
TRBD1	few	TRBV20-1	TRBJ1-5	TGCAGTGCTAATTCAGGGGGGGATCAGCCCCAGCATTTT	CSANSGGDQPQHF
.	.	TRBV27	TRBJ1-2	TGTGCCAGCAGTTTATCGCGGGGAATCATGAATGGCTACACCTTC	CASSLSRGIMNGYTF
.	few	TRBV5-6	TRBJ2-3	TGTGCCAGCAGCTATAGGGGGGCCGGGGGTGATACGCAGTATTTT	CASSYRGAGGDTQYF
.	.	TRBV20-1	TRBJ2-1	TGCAGTGCTAACCCTCAGGCACAGAATGAGCAGTTCTTC	CSANPQAQNEQFF
TRBD1	.	TRBV6-6	TRBJ1-1	TGTGCCAGCAGTACCGGACAGGGTCCGACTGAAGCTTTCTTT	CASSTGQGPTEAFF
TRBD2	.	TRBV10-3	TRBJ2-1	TGTGCCGTCACTAGCGGGACCGCCAATGAGCAGTTCTTC	CAVTSGTANEQFF
.	.	TRBV7-2	TRBJ2-7	TGTGCCAGCAGCTTAGCGCACTGGACTACCCGAACCTACGAGCAGTACTTC	CASSLAHWTTRTYEQYF
TRBD2	.	TRBV20-1	TRBJ2-7	TGCAGTGCCATTGCGGCTAGCGGGAAGATCTTCGCCTACGAGCAGTACTTC	CSAIAASGKIFAYEQYF
.	.	TRBV12-3/TRBV12-4	TRBJ2-5	TGTGCCAGCAGTTTAGGCAGCCTTCCTGGGCAGTACTTC	CASSLGSLPGQYF
.	.	TRBV4-3	TRBJ2-1	TGCGCCAGCAGCCAAGATAGACGGGGACCCTACAATGAGCAGTTCTTC	CASSQDRRGPYNEQFF
.	.	TRBV20-1	TRBJ2-3	TGCAGTGCTAGAGCCGCCTCAGGGGGGGACACAGATACGCAGTATTTT	CSARAASGGDTDTQYF
.	few	TRBV20-1	TRBJ2-7	TGCAGTGCTAGAGCCTTCGTTAACATGGGCTACGAGCAGTACTTC	CSARAFVNMGYEQYF
.	.	TRBV5-1	TRBJ2-4	TGCGCCAGCAGCTTGGCGGGTGATGGTGGCATTCAGTACTTC	CASSLAGDGGIQYF
.	few	TRBV7-2	TRBJ2-7	TGTGCCAGCAGCTTAGGGTCACTTCTCTACGAGCAGTACTTC	CASSLGSLLYEQYF
.	.	TRBV30	TRBJ2-5	TGTGCCTGGAGTGGCGAGGGGATAGGGACCCAGTACTTC	CAWSGEGIGTQYF
.	few	TRBV5-1	TRBJ2-7	TGCGCCAGCAGCTTAGGACTAAGAACCTACGAGCAGTACTTC	CASSLGLRTYEQYF
TRBD2	.	TRBV7-8	TRBJ2-5	TGTGCCAGCAGCTTAGAGCGGGGGGGCCGGGAGACCCAGTACTTC	CASSLERGGRETQYF
.	few	TRBV7-3	TRBJ2-1	TGTGCCAGCAGCCAGCGGTCGAATGAGCAGTTCTTC	CASSQRSNEQFF
.	many	TRBV6-5	TRBJ2-7	TGTGCCAGCAGTTACTCGACATTCTACAATGAGCAGTACTTC	CASSYSTFYNEQYF
TRBD2	few	TRBV20-1	TRBJ2-3	TGCAGTGCTAGCCGACTAGCGGGAGAGGGTTCAGATACGCAGTATTTT	CSASRLAGEGSDTQYF
TRBD2	.	TRBV6-5	TRBJ2-2	TGTGCCAGCAGTTACTCGGGACTAGCGGGGGTTGGTGGTTCCGGGGAGCTGTTTTTT	CASSYSGLAGVGGSGELFF
TRBD2	once	TRBV7-2	TRBJ2-1	TGTGCCAGCAACTTAGACGGACGAGCGGGGTCCAATGAGCAGTTCTTC	CASNLDGRAGSNEQFF
.	few	TRBV7-9	TRBJ2-1	TGTGCCAGCAGCTTAAGGAGGAACTCCTACAATGAGCAGTTCTTC	CASSLRRNSYNEQFF
.	.	TRBV28	TRBJ2-7	TGTGCCAGCCGACGGACACATCTCTACGAGCAGTACTTC	CASRRTHLYEQYF
TRBD2	.	TRBV4-3	TRBJ2-5	TGCGCCAGCAGCCAAGAGGGGACTATCAAAGGGGAGACCCAGTACTTC	CASSQEGTIKGETQYF
.	few	TRBV2	TRBJ1-2	TGTGCCAGCAGTGAAGGGGTATTTATCTATGGCTACACCTTC	CASSEGVFIYGYTF
TRBD1	few	TRBV7-9	TRBJ2-4	TGTGCCAGCAGCCACGACAGGGGGGTTCAGTACTTC	CASSHDRGVQYF
TRBD2	.	TRBV15	TRBJ2-7	TGTGCCACCAGCAGAGCCCCTCAGGGTAGCGGGAGCTACGAGCAGTACTTC	CATSRAPQGSGSYEQYF